This TCR beta chain was sequenced in a study of blood T cell repertoires in COVID-19. The overall study: Researchers got acute and convalescent COVID-19 samples from the United States, Italy and Spain. PBMCs, B-cell-depleted T cells, or T cells were the source of the cDNA or gDNA that made up the material.

The V gene end was trimmed by 5 bases and the J gene end by 1 base; junction bases not matched to a gene: 6. CDR1 and CDR2 (germline): SGHTA, FQGNSA. The CDR3 covers 16 residues. Profiling relied on immunoSEQ multiplex PCR, and the TCRdb table lists in-frame clones only, not all of them. Of about 220,000 clones in the sample, approximately 80% are singletons; the top ten hold just under 20%. The chain joins TRBV7-2 to TRBJ1-1, with 11 bases matching TRBD1. The sequenced material came from peripheral blood. This TCR was sampled from a man aged 25 to 40 with active or convalescent COVID-19. Here the CDR3 reads CASSLVGQGANTEAFF. As DNA, the CDR3 is TGTGCCAGCAGCCTCGTTGGACAGGGGGCGAACACTGAAGCTTTCTTT.